This is a list of T cell receptor beta chains from one sample in a study of blood T cells in healthy people across ages. TCRdb redid the calling of the 5' RACE reads with MiXCR, one entry per CDR3 protein. The table records about 1.8 million distinct CDR3 sequences, less than 50% of them present only once. Sequenced sample: blood. All receptors derive from a woman aged 40 to 55 in good health. CDR3s include the opening cysteine and the closing phenylalanine or tryptophan. The D gene is left open where the match is weak. For some rows the clone size is stated as once, few or many, or as a class when expanded; others skip it.

d_gene	v_gene	abundance	j_gene	CDR3aa	CDR3nt
TRBD1	TRBV12-3/TRBV12-4	few	TRBJ1-2	CASSGQASGYGYTF	TGTGCCAGCAGCGGACAGGCCTCGGGCTATGGCTACACCTTC
TRBD2	TRBV6-5	-	TRBJ2-3	CASRTSGVSTDTQYF	TGTGCCAGCAGAACTAGCGGGGTTAGCACAGATACGCAGTATTTT
-	TRBV5-1	-	TRBJ1-2	CASSLFLAGTTRNGYTF	TGCGCCAGCAGCTTGTTCCTGGCAGGGACTACGCGAAATGGCTACACCTTC
-	TRBV5-6	few	TRBJ2-7	CASSLRDPSYEQYF	TGTGCCAGCAGCTTACGGGACCCCTCCTACGAGCAGTACTTC
-	TRBV6-1	few	TRBJ2-5	CASSETSGTGQETQYF	TGTGCCAGCAGTGAAACGTCGGGAACGGGTCAAGAGACCCAGTACTTC
TRBD1	TRBV15	-	TRBJ1-5	CATSQPPDRFNQPQHF	TGTGCCACCAGCCAACCCCCGGACAGGTTCAATCAGCCCCAGCATTTT
-	TRBV24-1	-	TRBJ1-2	CATSDPTGPEDAYTF	TGTGCCACCAGTGATCCGACCGGGCCCGAGGATGCCTACACCTTC
TRBD1	TRBV9	-	TRBJ1-2	CASSGGQGAHGYTF	TGTGCCAGCAGCGGGGGACAGGGGGCGCATGGCTACACCTTC
TRBD2	TRBV5-1	once	TRBJ2-1	CASSPGTSGGATEQFF	TGCGCCAGCAGCCCCGGGACTAGCGGGGGGGCCACTGAGCAGTTCTTC
TRBD2	TRBV2	-	TRBJ2-1	CASSELAGANEQFF	TGTGCCAGCAGTGAACTAGCGGGGGCCAATGAGCAGTTCTTC
-	TRBV4-3	few	TRBJ2-1	CASSQDGETFNEQFF	TGCGCCAGCAGCCAAGATGGGGAGACTTTCAATGAGCAGTTCTTC
-	TRBV7-2	-	TRBJ1-2	CASSPPERGASYGYTF	TGTGCCAGCAGCCCCCCCGAGAGGGGGGCGTCCTATGGCTACACCTTC
-	TRBV13	few	TRBJ2-1	CASSAWLASDEQFF	TGTGCCAGCAGCGCCTGGCTAGCATCGGATGAGCAGTTCTTC
-	TRBV28	-	TRBJ2-5	CASSPVAGSIQETRYF	TGTGCCAGCAGTCCTGTTGCGGGGAGCATCCAAGAGACCCGGTACTTC
-	TRBV7-9	-	TRBJ2-3	CASSLSLDTGSTDTQYF	TGTGCCAGCAGCTTATCCCTCGACACAGGGAGCACAGATACGCAGTATTTT
-	TRBV12-3/TRBV12-4	-	TRBJ2-4	CASSLGRLAKNIQYF	TGTGCCAGCAGTTTAGGCCGACTAGCCAAAAACATTCAGTACTTC
-	TRBV9	-	TRBJ2-6	CASSLSTSQSSGANVLTF	TGTGCCAGCAGCCTTTCGACTTCCCAGAGCTCTGGGGCCAACGTCCTGACTTTC
TRBD1	TRBV7-8	-	TRBJ2-5	CASSLVGQGGTQYF	TGTGCCAGCAGCTTAGTGGGACAGGGTGGGACCCAGTACTTC
TRBD1	TRBV13	-	TRBJ1-6	CASSPAPGTVNSPLHF	TGTGCCAGCAGCCCCGCTCCCGGGACAGTTAATTCACCCCTCCACTTT
TRBD1	TRBV5-4	few	TRBJ2-4	CASSLDVRGPQYF	TGTGCCAGCAGCTTGGATGTAAGGGGGCCGCAGTACTTC
-	TRBV7-8	-	TRBJ1-2	CASSHQGDYGYTF	TGTGCCAGCAGCCACCAGGGTGACTATGGCTACACCTTC
-	TRBV28	few	TRBJ2-1	CASGEAAYNEQFF	TGTGCCAGCGGAGAAGCAGCGTACAATGAGCAGTTCTTC
-	TRBV20-1	-	TRBJ2-2	CSARGGWNTGELFF	TGCAGTGCTAGAGGGGGATGGAACACCGGGGAGCTGTTTTTT
TRBD2	TRBV6-2/TRBV6-3	-	TRBJ2-5	CASSYPRTSGKPGETQYF	TGTGCCAGCAGTTACCCCCGGACTAGCGGGAAACCCGGGGAGACCCAGTACTTC
-	TRBV7-2	-	TRBJ1-1	CASSLRFSGARVDTEAFF	TGTGCCAGCAGCTTACGGTTTTCGGGGGCAAGGGTGGACACTGAAGCTTTCTTT
-	TRBV12-3/TRBV12-4	-	TRBJ1-4	CASSQTRQANEKLFF	TGTGCCAGCAGCCAAACCAGACAGGCTAATGAAAAACTGTTTTTT
TRBD2	TRBV20-1	-	TRBJ2-1	CSARWSGVNNEQFF	TGCAGTGCTAGGTGGAGCGGGGTTAACAATGAGCAGTTCTTC
-	TRBV6-5	-	TRBJ1-5	CASSYSVSSGGVYNQPQHF	TGTGCCAGCAGTTACTCAGTTTCCTCGGGGGGGGTTTACAATCAGCCCCAGCATTTT
-	TRBV20-1	-	TRBJ2-3	CSASPKRDTQYF	TGCAGTGCTAGTCCGAAGCGAGATACGCAGTATTTT
-	TRBV14	-	TRBJ1-2	CASSQVTKGYGYTF	TGTGCCAGCAGCCAAGTAACAAAGGGCTATGGCTACACCTTC
TRBD2	TRBV27	few	TRBJ2-4	CASSPSSGGLEQYF	TGTGCCAGCAGTCCATCTAGCGGGGGCCTTGAGCAGTACTTC
-	TRBV5-1	-	TRBJ1-1	CASSVAGGAEAFF	TGCGCCAGCAGCGTGGCCGGGGGCGCTGAAGCTTTCTTT
-	TRBV6-6	-	TRBJ1-2	CASTSGPAGYTF	TGTGCCAGCACCTCGGGGCCTGCGGGCTACACCTTC
TRBD1	TRBV12-5	-	TRBJ1-2	CASGDREEEYGYTF	TGTGCTAGTGGTGACAGGGAAGAGGAATATGGCTACACCTTC
-	TRBV7-2	-	TRBJ2-3	CASSLVLETDTQYF	TGTGCCAGCAGCTTAGTTCTGGAAACAGATACGCAGTATTTT
TRBD2	TRBV5-6	-	TRBJ2-7	CAGTPSGQTYEQYF	TGTGCCGGCACTCCTAGCGGTCAGACCTACGAGCAGTACTTC
TRBD1	TRBV7-9	few	TRBJ2-1	CASSKGTGDEQFF	TGTGCCAGCAGCAAAGGGACAGGCGATGAGCAGTTCTTC
TRBD1	TRBV6-6	few	TRBJ1-5	CASTDRGNQPQHF	TGTGCCAGCACTGACAGGGGTAATCAGCCCCAGCATTTT
-	TRBV5-1	-	TRBJ2-3	CASSSRTSADTQYF	TGCGCCAGCAGCTCCCGAACGTCCGCAGATACGCAGTATTTT
TRBD2	TRBV4-3	-	TRBJ2-1	CASSQALLAESYNEQFF	TGCGCCAGCAGCCAAGCCCTACTAGCGGAATCCTACAATGAGCAGTTCTTC
TRBD2	TRBV4-3	few	TRBJ2-7	CASSQTKTSDYYEQYF	TGCGCCAGCAGCCAAACAAAGACTAGCGACTACTACGAGCAGTACTTC